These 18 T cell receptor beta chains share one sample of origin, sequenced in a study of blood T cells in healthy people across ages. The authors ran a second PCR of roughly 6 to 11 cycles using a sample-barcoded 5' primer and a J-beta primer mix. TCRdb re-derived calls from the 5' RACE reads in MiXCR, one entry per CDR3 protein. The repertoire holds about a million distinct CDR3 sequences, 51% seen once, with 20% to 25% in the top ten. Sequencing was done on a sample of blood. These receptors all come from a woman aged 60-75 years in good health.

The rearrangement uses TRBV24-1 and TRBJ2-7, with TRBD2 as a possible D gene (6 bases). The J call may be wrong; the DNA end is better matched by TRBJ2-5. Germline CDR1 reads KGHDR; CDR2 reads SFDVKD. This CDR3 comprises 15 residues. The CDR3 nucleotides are TGTGCCACCAGTGATCGCGGGACTTCCAAAGAGACCCAGTACTTC. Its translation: CATSDRGTSKETQYF.

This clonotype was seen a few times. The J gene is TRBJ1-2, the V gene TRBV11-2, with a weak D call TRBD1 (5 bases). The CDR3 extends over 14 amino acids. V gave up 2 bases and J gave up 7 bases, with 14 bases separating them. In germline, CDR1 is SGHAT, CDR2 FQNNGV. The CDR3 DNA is TGTGCCAGCAGCTTAAGGAGGGGACTCGGTGGCTACACCTTC. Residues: CASSLRRGLGGYTF.

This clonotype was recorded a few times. DNA for the CDR3: TGTGCCAGCAACCTGGAGCGGGTCACAGATACGCAGTATTTT. Protein sequence: CASNLERVTDTQYF. The V and J genes are TRBV28 and TRBJ2-3; D perhaps matches TRBD2 (6 bases). This CDR3 spans 14 amino acids. CDR1 and CDR2 (germline): MDHEN, SYDVKM. The ends were cut back, 7 bases at V and 2 bases at J, with 13 bases in the middle.

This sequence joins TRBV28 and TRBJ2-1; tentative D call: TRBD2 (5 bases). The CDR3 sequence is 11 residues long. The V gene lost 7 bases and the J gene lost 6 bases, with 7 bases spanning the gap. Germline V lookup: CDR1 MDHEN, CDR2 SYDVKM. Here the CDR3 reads CASKTTNEQFF. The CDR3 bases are TGTGCCAGCAAGACTACCAATGAGCAGTTCTTC.

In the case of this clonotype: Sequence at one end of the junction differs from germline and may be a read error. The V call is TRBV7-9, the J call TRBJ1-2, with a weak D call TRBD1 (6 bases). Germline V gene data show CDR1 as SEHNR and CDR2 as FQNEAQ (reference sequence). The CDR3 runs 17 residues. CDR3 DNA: TGCGCCAGCAGCCAAGACCGTATTTCGACAGGCGCCTATGGCTACACCTTC. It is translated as CASSQDRISTGAYGYTF. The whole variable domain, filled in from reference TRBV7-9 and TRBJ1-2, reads DTGVSQNPRHKITKRGQNVTFRCDPISEHNRLYWYRQTLGQGPEFLTYFQNEAQLEKSRLLSDRFSAERPKGSFSTLEIQRTEQGDSAMYLCASSQDRISTGAYGYTFGSGTRLTVV.

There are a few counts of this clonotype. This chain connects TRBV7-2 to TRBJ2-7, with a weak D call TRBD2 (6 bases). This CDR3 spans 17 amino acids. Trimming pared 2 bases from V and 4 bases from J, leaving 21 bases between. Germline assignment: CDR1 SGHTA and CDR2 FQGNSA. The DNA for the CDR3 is TGTGCCAGCAGCTTACAGCGCAGAGTAGCGGACTTTTACGAGCAGTACTTC. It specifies CASSLQRRVADFYEQYF.

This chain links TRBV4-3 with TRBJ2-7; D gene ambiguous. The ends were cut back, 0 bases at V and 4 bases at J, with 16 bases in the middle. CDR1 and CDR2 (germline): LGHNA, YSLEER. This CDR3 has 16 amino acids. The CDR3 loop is CASSQDEVSGSYEQYF. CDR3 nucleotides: TGCGCCAGCAGCCAAGATGAGGTCAGTGGCTCTTACGAGCAGTACTTC.

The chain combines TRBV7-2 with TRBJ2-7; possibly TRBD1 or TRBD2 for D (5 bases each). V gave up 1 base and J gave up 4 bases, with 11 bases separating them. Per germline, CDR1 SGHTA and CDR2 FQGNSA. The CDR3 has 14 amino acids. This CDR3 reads CASSLGGLPYEQYF. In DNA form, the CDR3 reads TGTGCCAGCAGCTTAGGGGGGTTACCTTACGAGCAGTACTTC.

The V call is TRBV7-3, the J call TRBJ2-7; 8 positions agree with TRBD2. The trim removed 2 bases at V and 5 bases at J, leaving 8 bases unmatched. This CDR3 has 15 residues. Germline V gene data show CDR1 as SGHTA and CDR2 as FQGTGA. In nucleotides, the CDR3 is TGTGCCAGCAGCTTAGCGAGCGGGAGCTTCGACGAGCAGTACTTC. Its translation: CASSLASGSFDEQYF.

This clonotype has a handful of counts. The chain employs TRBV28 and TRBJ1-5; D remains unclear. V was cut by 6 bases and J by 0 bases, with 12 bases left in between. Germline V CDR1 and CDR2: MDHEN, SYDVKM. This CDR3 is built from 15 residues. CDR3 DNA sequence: TGTGCCAGCAGCCGGGATGGGAATAGCAATCAGCCCCAGCATTTT. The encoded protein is CASSRDGNSNQPQHF.

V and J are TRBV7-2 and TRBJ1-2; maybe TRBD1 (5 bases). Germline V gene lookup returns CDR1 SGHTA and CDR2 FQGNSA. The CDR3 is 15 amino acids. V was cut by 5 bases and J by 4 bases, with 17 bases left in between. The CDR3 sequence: CASSPGGSSTYGYTF. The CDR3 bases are TGTGCCAGCAGCCCGGGGGGGTCCTCGACCTATGGCTACACCTTC.

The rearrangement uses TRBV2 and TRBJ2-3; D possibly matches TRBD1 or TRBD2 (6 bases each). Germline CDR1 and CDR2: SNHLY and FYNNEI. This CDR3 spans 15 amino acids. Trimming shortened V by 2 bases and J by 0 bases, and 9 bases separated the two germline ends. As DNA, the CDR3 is TGTGCCAGCAGTGAAACAGGGACTAGCACAGATACGCAGTATTTT. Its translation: CASSETGTSTDTQYF.

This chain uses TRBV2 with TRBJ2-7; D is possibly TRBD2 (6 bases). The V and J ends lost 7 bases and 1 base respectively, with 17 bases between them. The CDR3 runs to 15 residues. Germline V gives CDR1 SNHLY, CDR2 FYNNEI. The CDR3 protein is CASNRGLAASYEQYF. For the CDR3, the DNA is TGTGCCAGCAACCGAGGATTAGCGGCATCCTACGAGCAGTACTTC. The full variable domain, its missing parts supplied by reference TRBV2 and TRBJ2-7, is EPEVTQTPSHQVTQMGQEVILRCVPISNHLYFYWYRQILGQKVEFLVSFYNNEISEKSEIFDDQFSVERPDGSNFTLKIRSTKLEDSAMYFCASNRGLAASYEQYFGPGTRLTVT.

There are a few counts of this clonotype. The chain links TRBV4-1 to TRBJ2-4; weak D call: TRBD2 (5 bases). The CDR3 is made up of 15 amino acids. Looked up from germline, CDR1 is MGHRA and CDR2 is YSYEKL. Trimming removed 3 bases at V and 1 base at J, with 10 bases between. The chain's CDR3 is CASSHLRGAKNIQYF. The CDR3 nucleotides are TGCGCCAGCAGCCATCTCAGAGGGGCCAAAAACATTCAGTACTTC.

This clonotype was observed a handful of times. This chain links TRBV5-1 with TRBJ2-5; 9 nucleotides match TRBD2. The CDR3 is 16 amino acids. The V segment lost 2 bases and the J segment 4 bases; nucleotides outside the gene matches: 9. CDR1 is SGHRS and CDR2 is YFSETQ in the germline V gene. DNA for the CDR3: TGCGCCAGCAGCTTTTCCCCCGGGACTAGCCGAGAGACCCAGTACTTC. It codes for CASSFSPGTSRETQYF.

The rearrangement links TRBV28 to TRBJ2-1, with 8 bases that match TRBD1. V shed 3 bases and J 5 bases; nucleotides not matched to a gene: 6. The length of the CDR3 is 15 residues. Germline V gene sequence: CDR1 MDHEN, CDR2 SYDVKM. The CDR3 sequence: CASSLGQVPNNEQFF. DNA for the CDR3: TGTGCCAGCAGTTTGGGACAGGTCCCTAACAATGAGCAGTTCTTC.

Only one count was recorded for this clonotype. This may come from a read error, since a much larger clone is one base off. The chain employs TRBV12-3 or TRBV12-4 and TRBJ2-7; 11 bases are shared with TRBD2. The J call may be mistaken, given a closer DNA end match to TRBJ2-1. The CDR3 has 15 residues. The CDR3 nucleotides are TGTGCCAGCAGGACTGGACTAGCGGGTTACAAGGAGCAGTTCTTC. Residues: CASRTGLAGYKEQFF.

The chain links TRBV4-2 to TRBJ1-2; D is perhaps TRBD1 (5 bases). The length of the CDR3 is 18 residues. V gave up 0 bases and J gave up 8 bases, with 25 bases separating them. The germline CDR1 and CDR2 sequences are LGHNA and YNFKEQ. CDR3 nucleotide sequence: TGTGCCAGCAGCCAAGATCGGGGCAAAGATGCAGAGGGGCGAGGCTACACCTTC. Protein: CASSQDRGKDAEGRGYTF.